Listed below are T cell receptor beta chains from one sample, sequenced in a study of blood T cell repertoires in COVID-19. The protocol was immunoSEQ multiplex PCR, while the TCRdb copy is restricted to in-frame clones and leaves out a portion. The sample lists about 270,000 clones; approximately 90% were seen once. The sample comprised PBMCs or T cells enriched from blood (not recorded which). These receptors originate from a woman in her fifties or sixties in a cohort exposed to, infected with or recovered from COVID-19 (not recorded which). Each CDR3 is given without its conserved first and last residue. Each record gives: V gene, J gene, CDR3 protein.

V: TRBV9
J: TRBJ2-1
CDR3: ASSASSGTYNEQF

V: TRBV28
J: TRBJ2-7
CDR3: ASSLQREPYEQY

V: TRBV29-1
J: TRBJ2-7
CDR3: SVEGADGYEQY

V: TRBV6-5
J: TRBJ2-5
CDR3: ASSYGPSGYETQY

V: TRBV11-3
J: TRBJ2-3
CDR3: ASSSGTSGTTDTQY

V: TRBV28
J: TRBJ2-5
CDR3: ASSPGTGVRETQY

V: TRBV18
J: TRBJ2-1
CDR3: ASSPPGLAGSYNEQF

V: TRBV28
J: TRBJ1-2
CDR3: ASSLLDRAGGYT

V: TRBV6-5
J: TRBJ2-3
CDR3: ASRPRQGRDTQY

V: TRBV29-1
J: TRBJ1-1
CDR3: SVIALTGATEAF

V: TRBV28
J: TRBJ2-3
CDR3: ASSLRGRTDTQY

V: TRBV28
J: TRBJ1-5
CDR3: ASSPQGANNQPQH

V: TRBV10-3
J: TRBJ2-3
CDR3: AISVELAIGTDTQY

V: TRBV24-1
J: TRBJ2-1
CDR3: ATSDTRTGKAYEQF

V: TRBV6-5
J: TRBJ1-5
CDR3: ASSNQQGGNQPQH

V: TRBV9
J: TRBJ2-2
CDR3: ASSDRGGNTGELF

V: TRBV18
J: TRBJ1-2
CDR3: ASSAPGQTNYGYT

V: TRBV5-6
J: TRBJ1-2
CDR3: ASSLPRANYGYT

V: TRBV6-5
J: TRBJ1-1
CDR3: ASTRGTEAF

V: TRBV24-1
J: TRBJ2-3
CDR3: ATSEVGGQDTQY

V: TRBV4-3
J: TRBJ2-3
CDR3: ASSQGTGTSGIMDTQY

V: TRBV5-8
J: TRBJ1-3
CDR3: ASSFGGTGGGNTIY

V: TRBV7-8
J: TRBJ2-3
CDR3: ASSFYTGDSLDTQY

V: TRBV30
J: TRBJ1-1
CDR3: AWSAFGGNTEAF

V: TRBV5-4
J: TRBJ1-4
CDR3: ASSGRGEPNEKLF

V: TRBV27
J: TRBJ1-6
CDR3: ASSSEGANSPLH

V: TRBV18
J: TRBJ1-4
CDR3: ASSPERGSFGEKLF

V: TRBV7-2
J: TRBJ2-1
CDR3: ASSWPSSEGPPYNEQF

V: TRBV7-9
J: TRBJ2-2
CDR3: ASSLSGTGITGELF

V: TRBV7-9
J: TRBJ2-1
CDR3: ASSPLGNEQF